The clone carrying this T cell receptor beta chain was seen only a few times. Its antigen remains unknown. The entry originates in a study of blood T cells in healthy people across ages. Broader study findings: Long-lived donors exceeded aged donors in naive CD4+ cells and diversity.

Combining a sample-barcoded 5' primer with a J-beta primer mix, a second PCR ran for about 7 to 11 cycles. TCRdb fed the 5' RACE reads into MiXCR, producing one record per CDR3 protein. The sample holds fewer than 2,000,000 distinct CDR3 sequences, roughly 32% seen once. The V and J ends lost 0 bases and 5 bases respectively, with 17 bases between them. CDR1 and CDR2 (germline): MGHRA, YSYEKL. The CDR3 runs to 17 residues. Ranging in age from about 6 to 90, the donors were healthy Caucasian individuals from Russia. Sequencing was done on a sample of blood. This receptor was identified in a woman younger than 45 in good health. The V gene is TRBV4-1, the J gene TRBJ1-5; no clear D gene. The CDR3, as DNA: TGCGCCAGCAGCCAAGAAGGAAGGCAGCAACTTTATCAGCCCCAGCATTTT. It encodes CASSQEGRQQLYQPQHF.